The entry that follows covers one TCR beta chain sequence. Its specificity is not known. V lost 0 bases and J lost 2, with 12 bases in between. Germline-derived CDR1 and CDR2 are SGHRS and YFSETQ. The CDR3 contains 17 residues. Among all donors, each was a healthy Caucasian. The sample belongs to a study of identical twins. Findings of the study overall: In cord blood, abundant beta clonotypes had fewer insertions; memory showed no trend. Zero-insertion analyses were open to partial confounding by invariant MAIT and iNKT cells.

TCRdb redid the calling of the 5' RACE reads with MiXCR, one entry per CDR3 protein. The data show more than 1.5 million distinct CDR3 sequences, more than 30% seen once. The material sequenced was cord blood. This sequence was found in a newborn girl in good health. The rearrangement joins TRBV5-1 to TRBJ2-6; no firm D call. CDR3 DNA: TGCGCCAGCAGCTTGGCCGTTTTATCCGCTGGGGCCAACGTCCTGACTTTC. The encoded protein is CASSLAVLSAGANVLTF.